The clone carrying this T cell receptor (beta chain) was seen more than once but under ten times. The read terminates 3 residues ahead of where the CDR3 ends, so the germline J gene completes it. The sample comes from a study of T cell clonality in common variable immunodeficiency. The data were produced by immunoSEQ multiplex PCR, yet TCRdb's version contains in-frame clones alone and is incomplete. The sample lists about 66,000 clones, none appearing once, the ten largest making up about 1.8%. The germline gives CDR1 WSHSY, CDR2 SAAADI. V was cut by 3 bases and J by 6 bases, with 6 bases left in between. This CDR3 has 11 residues.

The source is a person aged 18 to 70 in good health. This sequence joins TRBV10-2 and TRBJ2-7; the D is unclear. Sequenced input: peripheral blood mononuclear cells. The covered CDR3 bases are TGCGCCAGCAGTGACCTCGGCGAG. It yields the protein CASSDLGE. The full CDR3 reads CASSDLGEQYF.